This TCR beta chain originates from a study of metastatic and nonmetastatic thyroid tumors. Study processing details: A distant-metastasis classifier for papillary thyroid cancer was built using CDR3 differences across clinicopathological groups. MiXCR re-clonotyped the PCR reads for TCRdb. Clone size and V and J calls follow TCRdb, not the original study. This sample has some 35,000 clones, with less than 40% found just once. V lost 5 bases and J lost 6, with 12 bases in between. CDR1 and CDR2 from the germline V gene are WNHNN and SYGVQD (reference sequence). The CDR3 contains 13 residues. Prior to thyroid surgery, none of the patients had received any treatment.

This chain links TRBV10-1 with TRBJ2-3; no clear D gene. The sample taken for sequencing was tumor tissue. The sequence was collected from a female donor with papillary thyroid cancer or a benign thyroid nodule (not recorded which). Some clones in this sample may be carry-over from other donors' samples. CDR3 DNA: TGCGCCAGCAGTTCCCCTACACGGGATACGCAGTATTTT. It yields the protein CASSSPTRDTQYF.